This T cell receptor (beta chain) was profiled in a study of cytomegalovirus exposure and HLA in healthy donors. General study results and limits: CMV serostatus alone was available as immune exposure information. Upon later analysis, HLA-associated TCR beta chains proved more clonally expanded than other, equally common chains.

The PCR employed 60 Vbeta primers together with 13 Jbeta primers. TCRdb's table, derived via immunoSEQ multiplex PCR, lists solely in-frame clones and lacks some. The sample holds approximately 89,000 clones; roughly 77% are singletons and the top ten take 9% to 12%. Germline V gives CDR1 LNHDA, CDR2 SQIVND (reference sequence). The CDR3 spans 13 residues. The junction had 6 bases not matched to a gene; V was cut back by 7 bases and J by 9 bases. Regarding this clone: Its antigen is not identified.

The chain combines TRBV19 with TRBJ1-6; TRBD1 matches at 7 bases. Sequenced input: PBMCs. This clonotype originated in a human donor in good health. The CDR3 spells CASTPTGASPLHF. The CDR3 DNA reads TGTGCCAGTACCCCTACAGGGGCTTCACCCCTCCACTTT.